This TCR beta chain was identified in a study of T cells in localized non-small cell lung cancer. Study outcomes and limitations: Appearances in adjacent lung were noted for a median roughly 50 of the top 100 tumor clones.

Notes on this clone: What it recognizes is unknown.

The CDR3 loop spans 18 amino acids. V was clipped by 5 bases and J by 3 bases; unmatched bases: 14. Profiled with immunoSEQ multiplex PCR; TCRdb holds only in-frame clones, not every one. The sample consists of about 2,800 clones, 30% to 40% of them appearing once. The chain combines TRBV6-7 with TRBJ1-4; the match to TRBD1 covers 8 bases. TRBV6-7 is noted as an ORF with a role that remains uncertain. Material: normal lung tissue next to the tumor, obtained before any cancer treatment. The clonotype originates from a man between 40 and 70 years old with stage I lung adenocarcinoma. The CDR3 DNA reads as TGTGCCAGCAGTGAAGCAGCAGGGGGCGTTTCAGCTAATGAAAAACTGTTTTTT. Its protein is CASSEAAGGVSANEKLFF.